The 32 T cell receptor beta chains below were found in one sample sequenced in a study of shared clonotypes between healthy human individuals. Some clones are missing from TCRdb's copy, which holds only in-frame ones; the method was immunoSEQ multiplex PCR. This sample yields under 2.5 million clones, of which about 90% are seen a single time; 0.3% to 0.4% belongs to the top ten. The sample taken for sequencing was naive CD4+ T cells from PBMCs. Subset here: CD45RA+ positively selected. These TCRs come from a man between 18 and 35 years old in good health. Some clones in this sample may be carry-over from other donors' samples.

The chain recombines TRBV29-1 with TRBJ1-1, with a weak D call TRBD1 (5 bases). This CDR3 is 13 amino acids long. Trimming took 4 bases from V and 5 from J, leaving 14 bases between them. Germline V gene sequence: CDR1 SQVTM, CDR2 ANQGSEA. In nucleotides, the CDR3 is TGCAGCGTTGGTCCCGGCCGGGGGACTGAAGCTTTCTTT. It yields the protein CSVGPGRGTEAFF.

The CDR3 spells CASSIGAGIGTQYF. The CDR3 region has the DNA TGTGCCAGTAGTATAGGCGCAGGGATTGGGACCCAGTACTTC. This chain links TRBV19 with TRBJ2-5, with a tentative D call TRBD1 (5 bases). Germline assignment: CDR1 LNHDA and CDR2 SQIVND (reference sequence). This CDR3 contains 14 residues. V was clipped by 1 base and J by 7 bases, with 13 bases between them.

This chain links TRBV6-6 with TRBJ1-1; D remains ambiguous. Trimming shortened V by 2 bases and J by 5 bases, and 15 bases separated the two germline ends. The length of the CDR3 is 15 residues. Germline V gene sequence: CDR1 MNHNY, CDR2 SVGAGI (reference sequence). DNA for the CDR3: TGTGCCAGCAGTTACGGTGGATCCGGAGGGACTGAAGCTTTCTTT. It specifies CASSYGGSGGTEAFF.

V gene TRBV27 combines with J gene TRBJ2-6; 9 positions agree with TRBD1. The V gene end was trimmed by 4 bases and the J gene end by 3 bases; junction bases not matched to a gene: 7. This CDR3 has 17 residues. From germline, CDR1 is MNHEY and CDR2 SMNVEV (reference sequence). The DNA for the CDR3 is TGTGCCAGCAGTTCCCCGGGACAGGGAGGTGGGGCCAACGTCCTGACTTTC. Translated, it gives CASSSPGQGGGANVLTF.

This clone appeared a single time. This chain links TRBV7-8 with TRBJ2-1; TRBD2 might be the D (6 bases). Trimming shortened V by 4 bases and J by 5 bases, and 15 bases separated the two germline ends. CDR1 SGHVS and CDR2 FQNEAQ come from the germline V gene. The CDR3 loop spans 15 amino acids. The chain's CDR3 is CASSWRGRDHNEQFF. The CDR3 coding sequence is TGTGCCAGCAGCTGGAGGGGACGGGACCACAATGAGCAGTTCTTC.

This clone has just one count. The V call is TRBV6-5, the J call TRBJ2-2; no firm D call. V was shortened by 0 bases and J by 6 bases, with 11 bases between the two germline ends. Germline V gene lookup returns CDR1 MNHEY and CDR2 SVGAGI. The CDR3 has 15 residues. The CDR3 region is CASSYSFFGPGELFF. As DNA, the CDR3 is TGTGCCAGCAGTTACTCGTTCTTCGGCCCCGGGGAGCTGTTTTTT.

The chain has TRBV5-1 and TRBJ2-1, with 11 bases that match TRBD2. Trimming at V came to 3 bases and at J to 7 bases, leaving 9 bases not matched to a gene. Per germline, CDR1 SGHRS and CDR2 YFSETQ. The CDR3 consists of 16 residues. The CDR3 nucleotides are TGCGCCAGCAGCTCGGTAGCGGGAGGGCCGGGTAATGAGCAGTTCTTC. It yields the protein CASSSVAGGPGNEQFF.

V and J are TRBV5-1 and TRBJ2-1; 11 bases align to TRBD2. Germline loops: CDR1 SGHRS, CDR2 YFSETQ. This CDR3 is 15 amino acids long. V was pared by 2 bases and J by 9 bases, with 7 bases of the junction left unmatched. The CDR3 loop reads CASSFRTSGRTEQFF. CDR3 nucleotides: TGCGCCAGCAGCTTTCGAACTAGCGGGAGAACTGAGCAGTTCTTC.

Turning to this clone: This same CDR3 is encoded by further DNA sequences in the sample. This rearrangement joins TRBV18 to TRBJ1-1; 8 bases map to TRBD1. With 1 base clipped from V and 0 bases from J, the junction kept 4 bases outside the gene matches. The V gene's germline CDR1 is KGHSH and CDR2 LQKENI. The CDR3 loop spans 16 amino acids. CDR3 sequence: CASSPLSGGLNTEAFF. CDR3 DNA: TGTGCCAGCTCACCACTGTCAGGGGGCCTGAACACTGAAGCTTTCTTT.

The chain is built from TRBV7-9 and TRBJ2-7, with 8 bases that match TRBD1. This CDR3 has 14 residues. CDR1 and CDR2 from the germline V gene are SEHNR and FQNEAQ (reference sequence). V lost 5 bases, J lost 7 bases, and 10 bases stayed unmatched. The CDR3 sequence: CASSLGQVSLEQYF. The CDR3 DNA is TGTGCCAGCAGCCTGGGACAGGTCTCCTTGGAGCAGTACTTC.

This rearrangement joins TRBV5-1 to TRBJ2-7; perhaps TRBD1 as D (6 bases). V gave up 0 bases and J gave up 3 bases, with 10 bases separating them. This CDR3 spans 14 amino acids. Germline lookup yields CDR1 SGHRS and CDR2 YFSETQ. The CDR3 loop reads CASSLGGTNYEQYF. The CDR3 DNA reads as TGCGCCAGCAGCTTGGGGGGGACAAACTACGAGCAGTACTTC.

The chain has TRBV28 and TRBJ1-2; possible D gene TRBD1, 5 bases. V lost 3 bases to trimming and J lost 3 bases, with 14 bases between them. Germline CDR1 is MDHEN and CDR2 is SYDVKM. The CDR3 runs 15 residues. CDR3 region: CASSFRDVVDYGYTF. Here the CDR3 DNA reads TGTGCCAGCAGTTTCAGGGACGTGGTGGACTATGGCTACACCTTC.

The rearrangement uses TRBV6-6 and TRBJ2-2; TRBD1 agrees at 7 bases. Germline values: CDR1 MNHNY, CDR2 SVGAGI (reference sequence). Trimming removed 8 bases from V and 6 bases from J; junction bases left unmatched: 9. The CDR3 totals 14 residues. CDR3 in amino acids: CASAIRQGPGELFF. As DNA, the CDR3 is TGTGCCAGCGCCATAAGACAGGGACCCGGGGAGCTGTTTTTT.

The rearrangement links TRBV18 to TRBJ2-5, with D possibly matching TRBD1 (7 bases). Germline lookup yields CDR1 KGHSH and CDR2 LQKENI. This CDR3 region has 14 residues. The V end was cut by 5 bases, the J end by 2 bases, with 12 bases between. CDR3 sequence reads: CASSSSGGQETQYF. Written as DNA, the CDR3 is TGTGCCAGCTCATCGTCAGGGGGGCAAGAGACCCAGTACTTC. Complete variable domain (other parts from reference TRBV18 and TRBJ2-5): NAGVMQNPRHLVRRRGQEARLRCSPMKGHSHVYWYRQLPEEGLKFMVYLQKENIIDESGMPKERFSAEFPKEGPSILRIQQVVRGDSAAYFCASSSSGGQETQYFGPGTRLLVL.

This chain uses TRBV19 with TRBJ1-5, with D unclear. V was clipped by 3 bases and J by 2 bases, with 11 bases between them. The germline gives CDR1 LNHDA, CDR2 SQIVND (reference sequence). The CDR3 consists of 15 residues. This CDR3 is CASSIWVWGNQPQHF. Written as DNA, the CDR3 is TGTGCCAGTAGTATTTGGGTCTGGGGCAATCAGCCCCAGCATTTT.

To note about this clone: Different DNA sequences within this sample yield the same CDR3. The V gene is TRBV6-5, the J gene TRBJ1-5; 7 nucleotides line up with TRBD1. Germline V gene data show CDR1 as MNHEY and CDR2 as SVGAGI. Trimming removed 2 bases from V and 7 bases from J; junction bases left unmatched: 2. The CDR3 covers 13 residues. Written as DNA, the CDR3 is TGTGCCAGCAGTTACGACAGGGAGCAGCCCCAGCATTTT. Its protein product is CASSYDREQPQHF.

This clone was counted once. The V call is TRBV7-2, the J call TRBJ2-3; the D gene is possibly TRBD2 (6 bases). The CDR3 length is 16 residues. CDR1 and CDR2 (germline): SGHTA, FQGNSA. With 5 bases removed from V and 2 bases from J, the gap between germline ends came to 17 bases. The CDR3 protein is CASSPASVPPTDTQYF. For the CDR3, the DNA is TGTGCCAGCAGCCCCGCTAGCGTCCCCCCCACAGATACGCAGTATTTT.

Here the CDR3 DNA reads TGTGCCAGCAGCCCCACGGGGGGGGGCACCTACGAGCAGTACTTC. The encoded protein is CASSPTGGGTYEQYF. The chain carries TRBV28 and TRBJ2-7, with 8 bases that match TRBD2. Trimming removed 6 bases from V and 2 bases from J; junction bases left unmatched: 9. CDR1 MDHEN and CDR2 SYDVKM come from the germline V gene. The CDR3 is 15 amino acids.

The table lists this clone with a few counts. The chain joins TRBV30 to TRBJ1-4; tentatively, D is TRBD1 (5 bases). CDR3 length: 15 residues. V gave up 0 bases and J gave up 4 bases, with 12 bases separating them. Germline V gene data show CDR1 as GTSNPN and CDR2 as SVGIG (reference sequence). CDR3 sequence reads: CAWSVRRVGNEKLFF. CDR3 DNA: TGTGCCTGGAGTGTACGCAGGGTCGGTAATGAAAAACTGTTTTTT. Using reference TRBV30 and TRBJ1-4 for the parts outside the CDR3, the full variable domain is SQTIHQWPATLVQPVGSPLSLECTVEGTSNPNLYWYRQAAGRGLQLLFYSVGIGQISSEVPQNLSASRPQDRQFILSSKKLLLSDSGFYLCAWSVRRVGNEKLFFGSGTQLSVL.

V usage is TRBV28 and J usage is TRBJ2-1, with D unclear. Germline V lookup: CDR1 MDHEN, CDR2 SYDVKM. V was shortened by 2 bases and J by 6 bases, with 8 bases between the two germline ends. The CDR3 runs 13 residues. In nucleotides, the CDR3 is TGTGCCAGCAGTTTACTTCCTCTCAATGAGCAGTTCTTC. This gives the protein CASSLLPLNEQFF.

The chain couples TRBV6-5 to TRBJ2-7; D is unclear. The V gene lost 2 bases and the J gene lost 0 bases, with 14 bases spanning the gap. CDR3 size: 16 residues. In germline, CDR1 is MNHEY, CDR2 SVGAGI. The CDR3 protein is CASSYSWPSSSYEQYF. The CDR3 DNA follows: TGTGCCAGCAGTTACAGTTGGCCATCAAGCTCCTACGAGCAGTACTTC.

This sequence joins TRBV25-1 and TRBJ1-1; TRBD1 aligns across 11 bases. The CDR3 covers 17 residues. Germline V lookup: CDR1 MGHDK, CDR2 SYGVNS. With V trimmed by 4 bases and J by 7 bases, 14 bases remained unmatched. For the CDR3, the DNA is TGTGCCAGCAGTGCCCGGACAGGGGGCGGACGAACAGATGAAGCTTTCTTT. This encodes CASSARTGGGRTDEAFF.

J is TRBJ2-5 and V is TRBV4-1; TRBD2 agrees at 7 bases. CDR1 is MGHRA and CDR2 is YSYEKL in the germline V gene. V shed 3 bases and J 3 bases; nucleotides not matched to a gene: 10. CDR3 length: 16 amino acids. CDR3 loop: CASSQRRSGGEETQYF. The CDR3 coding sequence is TGCGCCAGCAGCCAGAGGAGATCGGGAGGTGAAGAGACCCAGTACTTC.

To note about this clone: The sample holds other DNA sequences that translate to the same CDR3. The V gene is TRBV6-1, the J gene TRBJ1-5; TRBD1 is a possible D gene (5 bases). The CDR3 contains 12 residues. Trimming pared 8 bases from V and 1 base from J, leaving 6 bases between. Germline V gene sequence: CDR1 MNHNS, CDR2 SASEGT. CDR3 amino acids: CASRDSNQPQHF. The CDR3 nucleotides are TGTGCCAGCCGGGACAGCAATCAGCCCCAGCATTTT.

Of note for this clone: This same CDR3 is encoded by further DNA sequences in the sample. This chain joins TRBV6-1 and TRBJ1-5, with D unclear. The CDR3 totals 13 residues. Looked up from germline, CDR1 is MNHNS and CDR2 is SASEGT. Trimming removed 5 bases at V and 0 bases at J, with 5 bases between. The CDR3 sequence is CASSTDSNQPQHF. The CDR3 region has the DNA TGTGCCAGCAGTACGGATAGCAATCAGCCCCAGCATTTT.

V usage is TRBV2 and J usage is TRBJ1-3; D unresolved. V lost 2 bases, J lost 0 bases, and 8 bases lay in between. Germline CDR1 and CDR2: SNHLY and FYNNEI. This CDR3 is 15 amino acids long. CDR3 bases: TGTGCCAGCAGTGAATATGGATACTCTGGAAACACCATATATTTT. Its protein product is CASSEYGYSGNTIYF.

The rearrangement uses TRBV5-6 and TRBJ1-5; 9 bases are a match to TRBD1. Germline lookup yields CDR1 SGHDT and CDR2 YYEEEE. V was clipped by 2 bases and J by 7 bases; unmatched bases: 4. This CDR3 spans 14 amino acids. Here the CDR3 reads CASSFGQGRQPQHF. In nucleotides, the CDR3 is TGTGCCAGCAGCTTCGGACAGGGGAGGCAGCCCCAGCATTTT.

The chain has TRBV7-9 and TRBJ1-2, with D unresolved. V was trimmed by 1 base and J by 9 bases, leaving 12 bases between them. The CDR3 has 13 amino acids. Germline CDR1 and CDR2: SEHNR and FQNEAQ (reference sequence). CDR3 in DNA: TGTGCCAGCAGCTTAGAGGCCTCAATGAGCTACACCTTC. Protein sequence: CASSLEASMSYTF.

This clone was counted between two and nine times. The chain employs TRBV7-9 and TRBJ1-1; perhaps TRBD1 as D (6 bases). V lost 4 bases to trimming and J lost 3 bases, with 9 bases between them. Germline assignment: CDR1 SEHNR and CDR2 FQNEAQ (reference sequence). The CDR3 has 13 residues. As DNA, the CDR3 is TGTGCCAGCAGCTGGACAGCATACACTGAAGCTTTCTTT. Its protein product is CASSWTAYTEAFF.

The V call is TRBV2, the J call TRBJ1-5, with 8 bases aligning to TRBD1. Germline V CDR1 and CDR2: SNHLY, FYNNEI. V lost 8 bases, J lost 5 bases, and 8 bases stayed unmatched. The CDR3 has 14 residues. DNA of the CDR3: TGTGCCAGCCTTGACAGGGGAGGGCATCAGCCCCAGCATTTT. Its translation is CASLDRGGHQPQHF.

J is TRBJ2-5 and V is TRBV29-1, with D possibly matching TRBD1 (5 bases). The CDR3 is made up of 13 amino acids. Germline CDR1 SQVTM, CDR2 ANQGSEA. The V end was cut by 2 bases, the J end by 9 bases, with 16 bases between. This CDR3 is CSVELRLQGAQYF. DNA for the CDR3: TGCAGCGTTGAATTGCGCCTCCAAGGGGCCCAGTACTTC.

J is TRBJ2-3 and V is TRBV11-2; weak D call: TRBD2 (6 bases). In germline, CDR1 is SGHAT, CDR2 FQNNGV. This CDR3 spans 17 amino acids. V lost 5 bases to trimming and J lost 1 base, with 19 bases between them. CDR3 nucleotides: TGTGCCAGCAGCCCCTTCCTAGCGTTCGCTCGCACAGATACGCAGTATTTT. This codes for CASSPFLAFARTDTQYF.